The rows below give T cell receptor beta chains drawn from one sample of a study of shared clonotypes between healthy human individuals. Generated by immunoSEQ multiplex PCR, the TCRdb table keeps only in-frame clones and is missing some. Among more than 1,200,000 clones listed, less than 99% were seen once. The sample was naive CD4+ T cells sorted from blood. The origin of the receptors is a man younger than 40 in good health. Each CDR3 is given with its conserved first and last residue. The D gene is left open where the match is weak.

D: NA
V: TRBV19
J: TRBJ1-5
CDR3: CASSIAGEPRQPQHF
DNA: TGTGCCAGTAGTATTGCCGGGGAACCCCGCCAGCCCCAGCATTTT

D: NA
V: TRBV10-2
J: TRBJ2-5
CDR3: CASRTPGLQETQYF
DNA: TGCGCCAGCAGAACCCCCGGCCTCCAAGAGACCCAGTACTTC

D: TRBD2
V: TRBV7-2
J: TRBJ2-2
CDR3: CASSLYGGDTGELFF
DNA: TGTGCCAGCAGCTTATACGGGGGGGACACCGGGGAGCTGTTTTTT

D: NA
V: TRBV4-2
J: TRBJ2-1
CDR3: CASSQDRSGAVITQFF
DNA: TGTGCCAGCAGCCAAGATAGGAGCGGAGCGGTAATTACTCAGTTCTTC

D: NA
V: TRBV2
J: TRBJ2-7
CDR3: CASTPVRSSYEQYF
DNA: TGTGCCAGCACCCCGGTCCGTAGCTCCTACGAGCAGTACTTC

D: TRBD1
V: TRBV30
J: TRBJ2-7
CDR3: CAWTLPGTGTYEQYF
DNA: TGTGCCTGGACCCTCCCCGGGACAGGGACCTACGAGCAGTACTTC

D: NA
V: TRBV5-4
J: TRBJ2-5
CDR3: CASSLVLGETQYF
DNA: TGTGCCAGCAGCTTGGTCCTTGGGGAGACCCAGTACTTC

D: TRBD1
V: TRBV15
J: TRBJ1-1
CDR3: CATSPTGTGWDTEAFF
DNA: TGTGCCACCAGCCCCACCGGGACAGGGTGGGACACTGAAGCTTTCTTT

D: TRBD1
V: TRBV5-4
J: TRBJ2-7
CDR3: CASRKRGQNYEQYF
DNA: TGTGCCAGCAGGAAGAGGGGACAGAACTACGAGCAGTACTTC

D: NA
V: TRBV5-4
J: TRBJ1-5
CDR3: CASSRDGSNQPQHF
DNA: TGTGCCAGCAGCCGGGACGGGTCGAATCAGCCCCAGCATTTT

D: NA
V: TRBV6-1
J: TRBJ2-5
CDR3: CASSDSRAQYF
DNA: TGTGCCAGCAGTGACAGCCGGGCCCAGTACTTC

D: TRBD1
V: TRBV30
J: TRBJ2-5
CDR3: CAWSVGQGGTQYF
DNA: TGTGCCTGGAGTGTTGGACAGGGGGGGACCCAGTACTTC

D: NA
V: TRBV18
J: TRBJ2-5
CDR3: CASSGTGAQETQYF
DNA: TGTGCCAGCTCAGGGACGGGAGCACAAGAGACCCAGTACTTC

D: NA
V: TRBV19
J: TRBJ2-3
CDR3: CASSTPASGPRTDTQYF
DNA: TGTGCCAGTAGTACACCCGCTTCCGGGCCCCGCACAGATACGCAGTATTTT

D: NA
V: TRBV6-5
J: TRBJ2-3
CDR3: CANETEPTDTQYF
DNA: TGTGCCAACGAGACAGAGCCCACAGATACGCAGTATTTT

D: NA
V: TRBV6-5
J: TRBJ2-7
CDR3: CASSSPYEQYF
DNA: TGTGCCAGCAGTTCCCCCTACGAGCAGTACTTC

D: NA
V: TRBV5-1
J: TRBJ2-1
CDR3: CASSLRGASEQFF
DNA: TGCGCCAGCAGCTTGCGGGGAGCTAGTGAGCAGTTCTTC

D: TRBD1
V: TRBV18
J: TRBJ1-2
CDR3: CASSPSKGQVVGYTF
DNA: TGTGCCAGCTCACCGTCAAAAGGACAGGTAGTTGGCTACACCTTC